This T cell receptor (beta chain) is from a study of cytomegalovirus exposure and HLA in healthy donors. Libraries were prepared by immunoSEQ multiplex PCR; TCRdb keeps only in-frame clonotypes and omits some of them. Counted here are some 150,000 clones, roughly 86% occurring once; the ten biggest clones make up 4.5% to 5.5%. J lost 0 bases, V lost 5 bases, and 12 bases had no gene match. The CDR3 runs to 18 residues. CDR1 and CDR2 from the germline V gene are SGHAT and FQNNGV. The TCR sequence derives from a man aged 18 to 29 in good health and CMV-seropositive. Sequencing was carried out using PBMCs. This rearrangement joins TRBV11-2 to TRBJ1-4, with TRBD1 matching 7 bases. The CDR3 here is CASSRGLGTATTNEKLFF. CDR3 coding DNA: TGTGCCAGCAGCCGCGGCCTAGGGACAGCAACAACTAATGAAAAACTGTTTTTT.